Listed here are 18 T cell receptor beta chains from one sample, sequenced in a study of CD8 T cells in ankylosing spondylitis. Study-wide findings and caveats: Eight highly homologous variants formed a TCR beta motif that appeared characteristic of ankylosing spondylitis blood.

These receptors are not linked to any known antigen. TCRdb analysed the 5' RACE reads with MiXCR anew, one entry per CDR3 protein. The data show almost 400,000 distinct CDR3 sequences, under 25% seen once. The specimen sequenced was blood, either unsorted or a sorted T cell fraction (not recorded which). These receptors all stem from a male donor with ankylosing spondylitis.

The gene calls are TRBV15 and TRBJ2-2; 11 bases are shared with TRBD1. Germline CDR1 reads LNHNV; CDR2 reads YYDKDF (reference sequence). The CDR3 consists of 18 residues. Trimming took 0 bases from V and 7 from J; bases not matched to a gene: 10. The CDR3 bases are TGTGCCACCAGCAGAGACCTGGGACAGGGGGTTTCAATCGGGGAGCTGTTTTTT. Protein: CATSRDLGQGVSIGELFF.

This clonotype showed up just a few times. The V and J genes are TRBV5-1 and TRBJ2-5, with D perhaps matching TRBD2 (7 bases). This CDR3 is built from 15 residues. Germline V lookup: CDR1 SGHRS, CDR2 YFSETQ. The V gene lost 5 bases and the J gene lost 1 base, with 15 bases spanning the gap. In nucleotides, the CDR3 is TGCGCCAGCAGATCTTACGCGGGGGCCCAAGAGACCCAGTACTTC. Amino acids: CASRSYAGAQETQYF.

The chain employs TRBV21-1 and TRBJ1-1; the DNA was not compared with TRBD1, the D call given in the table. TRBV21-1 is described as a pseudogene. The CDR3 contains 16 residues. CDR3 residues: CATVRGQGPSNTEAFF. The CDR3, as DNA: TGTGCCACCGTAAGAGGACAGGGGCCATCGAACACTGAAGCTTTCTTT.

V and J are TRBV5-1 and TRBJ2-1, with D unclear. CDR3 length: 12 amino acids. Germline V gene sequence: CDR1 SGHRS, CDR2 YFSETQ. V was cut by 2 bases and J by 9 bases, with 9 bases left in between. CDR3 sequence: CASSFDIGEQFF. The CDR3 nucleotides are TGCGCCAGCAGCTTTGATATCGGTGAGCAGTTCTTC.

This clonotype occurred a few times. V and J are TRBV29-1 and TRBJ1-4; the D is unclear. Trimming took off 2 bases at V and 0 bases at J, with 7 bases between the two ends. The CDR3 length is 14 residues. Germline CDR1 reads SQVTM; CDR2 reads ANQGSEA. CDR3 in DNA: TGCAGCGTTGAACTCCTAGCAACTAATGAAAAACTGTTTTTT. It encodes CSVELLATNEKLFF.

This clonotype turned up a few times. The chain links TRBV20-1 to TRBJ2-3; D remains unclear. CDR1 DFQATT and CDR2 SNEGSKA come from the germline V gene (reference sequence). Trimming shortened V by 0 bases and J by 0 bases, and 10 bases separated the two germline ends. This CDR3 has 15 amino acids. The CDR3 here is CSARDRLISTDTQYF. For the CDR3, the DNA is TGCAGTGCTAGAGATCGACTTATTAGCACAGATACGCAGTATTTT.

The table lists this clonotype with a few counts. This chain connects TRBV20-1 to TRBJ2-7; D gene uncertain. In germline, CDR1 is DFQATT, CDR2 SNEGSKA (reference sequence). This CDR3 has 11 residues. Trimming shortened V by 3 bases and J by 7 bases, and 10 bases separated the two germline ends. The CDR3 protein is CSASEDWEQYF. CDR3 nucleotides: TGCAGTGCTAGCGAAGATTGGGAGCAGTACTTC.

This clonotype was counted only a few times. The gene calls are TRBV5-1 and TRBJ1-4; D is ambiguous. Trimming took 4 bases from V and 5 from J, leaving 18 bases between them. This CDR3 spans 16 amino acids. CDR1 is SGHRS and CDR2 is YFSETQ in the germline V gene. CDR3 residues: CASSQLGRPGNEKLFF. The CDR3 DNA reads as TGCGCCAGCAGCCAACTCGGAAGGCCCGGGAATGAAAAACTGTTTTTT. The full variable domain, with the rest looked up from reference TRBV5-1 and TRBJ1-4, is KAGVTQTPRYLIKTRGQQVTLSCSPISGHRSVSWYQQTPGQGLQFLFEYFSETQRNKGNFPGRFSGRQFSNSRSEMNVSTLELGDSALYLCASSQLGRPGNEKLFFGSGTQLSVL.

The chain couples TRBV5-1 to TRBJ2-1, with D perhaps TRBD2 (6 bases). The CDR3 spans 14 residues. The V gene's germline CDR1 is SGHRS and CDR2 YFSETQ. Trimming cost V 8 bases and J 5 bases, with 17 bases left between them. The CDR3 DNA reads TGCGCCAGTAGCGGACAAGAAGGGGACAATGAGCAGTTCTTC. Its translation: CASSGQEGDNEQFF.

The rearrangement joins TRBV11-1 to TRBJ1-1; D gene uncertain. V lost 1 base and J 1 base, leaving 4 bases between the germline ends. The CDR3 consists of 13 residues. Germline loops: CDR1 SGHAT, CDR2 FQDESV (reference sequence). The CDR3 loop reads CASSLEENTEAFF. The DNA of the CDR3 is TGTGCCAGCAGCTTAGAAGAGAACACTGAAGCTTTCTTT. Combining the CDR3 with reference TRBV11-1 and TRBJ1-1 gives the whole variable domain EAEVAQSPRYKITEKSQAVAFWCDPISGHATLYWYRQILGQGPELLVQFQDESVVDDSQLPKDRFSAERLKGVDSTLKIQPAELGDSAMYLCASSLEENTEAFFGQGTRLTVV.

V usage is TRBV4-2 and J usage is TRBJ2-7; D not certain. The V gene lost 0 bases and the J gene lost 3 bases, with 15 bases spanning the gap. Looked up from germline, CDR1 is LGHNA and CDR2 is YNFKEQ. The CDR3 consists of 16 residues. CDR3 amino acids: CASSQDLGSLNYEQYF. DNA of the CDR3: TGTGCCAGCAGCCAAGACTTAGGTAGCTTGAACTACGAGCAGTACTTC.

This CDR3 is CASSLLRGVDTEAFF. The CDR3 DNA is TGTGCCAGCAGCTTACTGCGGGGCGTAGACACTGAAGCTTTCTTT. The chain combines TRBV7-8 with TRBJ1-1; D possibly corresponds to TRBD1 (5 bases). The germline V and J ends were trimmed by 2 bases and 3 bases, with 13 bases remaining between them. The germline CDR1 and CDR2 sequences are SGHVS and FQNEAQ. There are 15 residues in the CDR3.

The chain couples TRBV19 to TRBJ2-5; tentative D call: TRBD2 (6 bases). The CDR3 loop spans 15 amino acids. Germline lookup yields CDR1 LNHDA and CDR2 SQIVND (reference sequence). The V and J ends lost 8 bases and 2 bases respectively, with 18 bases between them. The CDR3 spells CASSVLASEQETQYF. In nucleotides, the CDR3 is TGTGCCAGTTCGGTCCTGGCTAGCGAACAAGAGACCCAGTACTTC.

Only a few counts were recorded for this clonotype. The chain has TRBV3-1 and TRBJ2-7; the D is unclear. This CDR3 has 14 amino acids. CDR1 is LGHDT and CDR2 is YNNKEL in the germline V gene (reference sequence). V lost 2 bases and J 4 bases, leaving 12 bases between the germline ends. In nucleotides, the CDR3 is TGTGCCAGCAGCCAAAATCCAGGACCATACGAGCAGTACTTC. Its protein product is CASSQNPGPYEQYF.

There are a few counts of this clonotype. This chain uses TRBV18 with TRBJ1-1; a weak D match, TRBD1 (5 bases). Germline V gene data show CDR1 as KGHSH and CDR2 as LQKENI. The CDR3 sequence is 14 residues long. V was clipped by 3 bases and J by 5 bases, with 13 bases between them. For the CDR3, the DNA is TGTGCCAGCTCACCGGAGGGGCTGAGGACTGAAGCTTTCTTT. Translation: CASSPEGLRTEAFF.

The CDR3 DNA sequence: TGTGCCAGCACCGACCCCTGGTGGGGTAGCTCCTACGAGCAGTACTTC. It specifies CASTDPWWGSSYEQYF. The chain couples TRBV6-2 or TRBV6-3 to TRBJ2-7; no clear D gene. Germline V gene data show CDR1 as MNHEY and CDR2 as SVGEGT. This CDR3 is 16 amino acids long. The V and J ends lost 7 bases and 0 bases respectively, with 19 bases between them.

The chain links TRBV11-3 to TRBJ2-1, with 8 bases aligning to TRBD2. CDR3 length: 14 residues. V lost 5 bases to trimming and J lost 8 bases; unmatched junction nucleotides: 8. The germline V gene has CDR1 SGHNT and CDR2 YENEEA. The CDR3 sequence: CASSSGPAGDEQFF. CDR3 coding DNA: TGTGCCAGCAGCAGCGGCCCAGCGGGGGATGAGCAGTTCTTC. Full variable domain (missing parts from reference TRBV11-3 and TRBJ2-1): EAGVVQSPRYKIIEKKQPVAFWCNPISGHNTLYWYLQNLGQGPELLIRYENEEAVDDSQLPKDRFSAERLKGVDSTLKIQPAELGDSAVYLCASSSGPAGDEQFFGPGTRLTVL.

This clonotype has only a few counts. V and J are TRBV20-1 and TRBJ2-2; TRBD1 matches 9 bases. Germline lookup yields CDR1 DFQATT and CDR2 SNEGSKA (reference sequence). The CDR3 spans 17 residues. J was trimmed by 0 bases and V by 5 bases; bases with no gene match: 10. The CDR3 reads CSAPGTGRTSNTGELFF. The CDR3 nucleotides are TGCAGTGCTCCCGGGACAGGGAGAACCTCGAACACCGGGGAGCTGTTTTTT.